This T cell receptor beta chain was captured by sequencing in a study of shared clonotypes between healthy human individuals (dated by TCRdb to between 2020 and 2021). Context from the whole study: A few men and a couple of women, aged 18 to 49 years, made up the cohort. Per donor, three plates each were used for CD4 naive and CD4 memory, two for CD8 naive, and one for CD8 memory. To estimate repertoire size and how much clonotype sharing occurs between individuals, the study deeply sequenced the blood TCR repertoires of five healthy adults. Different laboratories and diverse techniques were used to prepare libraries and sequence TCR repertoires, to increase sequencing depth and limit assay-specific biases. Between about 0.8 and 9 billion PBMCs per donor were obtained by leukapheresis. Results the study describes overall, beyond this receptor: Pairwise subsampling led to the expectation that sequencing depth would affect the degree of clonotype sharing among donors. Sampling was restricted to blood, and TCR repertoires in tissues likely differ from the TCR repertoires found in blood. Estimated clonotype richness was generally larger for naive than for memory subsets. Across four donors, approximately 4.6% of naive CD4, approximately 3.6% of naive CD8, around 2.5% of memory CD4, and under 0.45% of memory CD8 clonotypes were shared. Even with the large sequencing depth, rarefaction of the sorted-subset datasets indicated that sequencing was incomplete. Higher generation probabilities were observed for clonotypes shared by all four sorted-subset donors than for non-shared clonotypes. The genetic and exposure-history diversity represented was limited by the small number of donors.

TCR CDR3 regions were amplified from genomic DNA by multiplex PCR using the deep immunoSEQ assay. Extracted genomic DNA from each cell subset was spread evenly across all wells of several immunoSEQ 96-well plates, with each plate serving as a replicate. Each replicate PCR for sorted subsets received roughly 0.2 ug genomic DNA, equal to about 30,000 T cell genomes. Purified libraries were measured with a Qubit 3.0 fluorometer, size-checked on a Bioanalyzer 2100, and measured again with the KAPA Library Quantification kit. Every immunoSEQ 96-well plate was sequenced on a dedicated single-read 150-cycle Illumina NextSeq 550 flow cell. For the original study's pipeline: The immunoSEQ output contained only junctional sequences without quality scores, so filtering could not match that applied to full-length reads. To assign V/J genes and CDR3, sequences were annotated against IMGT germline references using PyIR, a Python wrapper for IgBLAST v1.9. Any read was removed if the V/J assignment was weak (E-value above 1e-6), the CDR3 was missing, or the read contained stop codons, out-of-frame junctions, or ambiguous translated residues. A V3J clonotype was defined by an identical inferred V gene, J gene, and CDR3 amino acid sequence. The percentage overlap between two repertoires was calculated by dividing the number of shared unique clonotypes by the size of the smaller repertoire. Repertoire richness was assessed with RTK rarefaction, the Chao1 estimator, and Recon v2.1 estimates of unobserved clonotypes. Generation probabilities for all TCRbeta clonotypes obtained by the gDNA method from a handful of donors were computed using OLGA. This is the immuneACCESS table as TCRdb keeps it, with only in-frame sequences that have V and J called. A part of the clones is gone; compared with another copy, unresolved V genes explain less than half, and the rest is unexplained. D and trimming come from the DNA, and the V and J calls and clone size come from that table. This sample lists hundreds of thousands of clones; about two thirds were detected once. 1.8% of the sample is taken by the ten largest.

Healthy HIV-negative adults with no recently reported acute infections or vaccinations were included as donors. Every donor was a Caucasian adult residing in Nashville, Tennessee, USA. CD4+ T cells were enriched by magnetic negative selection; naive cells were then positively selected on CD45RA, and the negative fraction formed the memory subset. After blood collection by leukapheresis, PBMCs were isolated using Ficoll-Histopaque density gradient centrifugation and then cryopreserved in the vapor phase of liquid nitrogen. Purity and quantity of every magnetically sorted T cell population were checked by analytical flow cytometry. Genomic DNA was isolated from every sorted fraction and measured by UV absorbance on a Nanodrop 2000c. Of note for this clone: Its binding antigen is unknown. The sample holds no much larger clone one base away, and base qualities are not on file.

This clonotype was sampled from a woman aged 30 to 39 in good health. Specimen: memory CD4+ T cells sorted from blood. In the paper's terms, the cell subset or site label means: CD45RA-negative fraction.

The bases read TGCGCCAGCAGCCAGGACGGGCTTAACTATGGCTACACCTTC. It codes for CASSQDGLNYGYTF. Recombination linked TRBV4-1 to TRBJ1-2, with the D gene not confidently named. The V end loses 3 bases and the J end loses 1 base, and a stretch of 9 bases separates them. In the germline V gene, CDR1 corresponds to MGHRA and CDR2 to YSYEKL. Inclusive of the bounding cysteine and phenylalanine, the CDR3 is 14 residues long. Here the CDR3 DNA is all that survives: 42 bases in frame from base 1.